Each of the 30 T cell receptor beta chains below was sequenced from the same sample in a study of glioma-infiltrating T cells after dendritic cell vaccination. The table came from immunoSEQ multiplex PCR; TCRdb's copy has only in-frame clones and leaves some out. The sample has over 80,000 clones, approximately 78% seen once; the top ten hold roughly 2.1%. Time point given: after dendritic cell vaccination, including at tumor progression/relapse. Specimen: blood, collected after dendritic cell vaccination. Every receptor here comes from a human donor with glioblastoma.

The V call is TRBV9, the J call TRBJ2-3; the match to TRBD1 covers 10 bases. The CDR3 contains 16 residues. Germline CDR1 is SGDLS and CDR2 is YYNGEE. Unmatched junction bases numbered 7, after V lost 3 bases and J lost 3 bases. The CDR3 reads CASSGTGGAVTDTQYF. In nucleotides, the CDR3 is TGTGCCAGCAGCGGGACAGGGGGGGCCGTTACAGATACGCAGTATTTT.

This chain joins TRBV2 and TRBJ1-5; 10 bases map to TRBD1. Germline CDR1 reads SNHLY; CDR2 reads FYNNEI. Trimming at V came to 3 bases and at J to 7 bases, leaving 6 bases not matched to a gene. This CDR3 is built from 15 residues. The CDR3: CASSDGTGVGQPQHF. In DNA, the CDR3 is TGTGCCAGCAGTGACGGGACAGGGGTTGGGCAGCCCCAGCATTTT.

The rearrangement joins TRBV7-9 to TRBJ1-1; D not resolved. The CDR3 is 14 amino acids. Trimming took off 5 bases at V and 1 base at J, with 11 bases between the two ends. CDR1 SEHNR and CDR2 FQNEAQ come from the germline V gene (reference sequence). The CDR3 spells CASSAWEGNTEAFF. The CDR3 DNA reads TGTGCCAGCAGCGCCTGGGAGGGGAACACTGAAGCTTTCTTT.

The chain links TRBV5-1 to TRBJ1-3; D remains ambiguous. Trimming took 2 bases from V and 0 from J, leaving 12 bases between them. From germline, CDR1 is SGHRS and CDR2 YFSETQ. The CDR3 is 16 amino acids. The CDR3 sequence: CASSLSDTRSGNTIYF. The CDR3 region has the DNA TGCGCCAGCAGCTTATCAGACACCCGCTCTGGAAACACCATATATTTT.

The chain couples TRBV30 to TRBJ1-2; D is undetermined. V lost 0 bases and J 4 bases, leaving 12 bases between the germline ends. There are 14 residues in the CDR3. CDR1 and CDR2 from the germline V gene are GTSNPN and SVGIG (reference sequence). The CDR3 DNA reads as TGTGCCTGGAGTGTACTGCCCAGACTCTATGGCTACACCTTC. This encodes CAWSVLPRLYGYTF.

The CDR3 here is CASSPLAGGETQYF. The DNA of the CDR3 is TGTGCCAGCAGTCCTCTAGCGGGAGGAGAGACCCAGTACTTC. The chain has TRBV6-5 and TRBJ2-5; 11 bases line up with TRBD2. The trim removed 5 bases at V and 4 bases at J, leaving 3 bases unmatched. Germline V gene lookup returns CDR1 MNHEY and CDR2 SVGAGI. This CDR3 is built from 14 residues.

For this clone: At one of its ends the junction is not consistent with the germline gene, which may arise from a read error. The chain has TRBV7-8 and TRBJ2-3; 9 nucleotides align to TRBD2. The CDR3 runs to 15 residues. Per germline, CDR1 SGHVS and CDR2 FQNEAQ. CDR3 in DNA: TGTGCCAGCAGCCAGGGGACTAGCAGCACAAATACGCAGTATTTT. It is translated as CASSQGTSSTNTQYF.

This clone was observed a single time. The rearrangement uses TRBV6-5 and TRBJ1-1, with D perhaps matching TRBD1 (6 bases). There are 13 residues in the CDR3. CDR1 is MNHEY, CDR2 SVGAGI, per germline. The V and J ends lost 7 bases and 0 bases respectively, with 9 bases between them. The CDR3 sequence is CASTKGVNTEAFF. The DNA of the CDR3 is TGTGCCAGCACCAAGGGGGTGAACACTGAAGCTTTCTTT.

The chain is built from TRBV29-1 and TRBJ1-1; D gene uncertain. Trimming took 6 bases from V and 2 from J, leaving 19 bases between them. Germline V gives CDR1 SQVTM, CDR2 ANQGSEA. The CDR3 loop spans 15 amino acids. CDR3 DNA: TGCAGCGTCGGCAGGCTCGACCTCCCTAACACTGAAGCTTTCTTT. Protein product: CSVGRLDLPNTEAFF.

The rearrangement uses TRBV5-1 and TRBJ1-5, with 9 bases aligning to TRBD1. V shed 2 bases and J 4 bases; nucleotides not matched to a gene: 7. Germline V CDR1 and CDR2: SGHRS, YFSETQ. The CDR3 spans 16 residues. CDR3 amino acids: CASSLGTGNPNQPQHF. CDR3 nucleotides: TGCGCCAGCAGCTTAGGGACAGGGAACCCGAATCAGCCCCAGCATTTT.

The gene calls are TRBV5-1 and TRBJ1-2; D possibly corresponds to TRBD1 (5 bases). This CDR3 is 16 amino acids long. Germline V lookup: CDR1 SGHRS, CDR2 YFSETQ. V was shortened by 0 bases and J by 4 bases, with 16 bases between the two germline ends. CDR3 sequence (DNA): TGCGCCAGCAGCTTGGATGCAGGGAGGGTAGTCTATGGCTACACCTTC. The encoded protein is CASSLDAGRVVYGYTF. The variable domain in full, completed from reference TRBV5-1 and TRBJ1-2, reads KAGVTQTPRYLIKTRGQQVTLSCSPISGHRSVSWYQQTPGQGLQFLFEYFSETQRNKGNFPGRFSGRQFSNSRSEMNVSTLELGDSALYLCASSLDAGRVVYGYTFGSGTRLTVV.

The chain couples TRBV5-1 to TRBJ2-5, with D possibly matching TRBD1 (6 bases). Between the trimmed V and J ends, which lost 4 bases and 3 bases, there was a span of 16 bases. The germline V gene encodes CDR1 SGHRS and CDR2 YFSETQ. This CDR3 has 15 residues. In nucleotides, the CDR3 is TGCGCCAGCAGCACCCGCCTGGGACATAAAGAGACCCAGTACTTC. Translation: CASSTRLGHKETQYF.

This chain links TRBV7-2 with TRBJ2-3; 8 bases match TRBD2. Trimming removed 4 bases from V and 0 bases from J; junction bases left unmatched: 9. Per germline, CDR1 SGHTA and CDR2 FQGNSA. The CDR3 loop spans 17 amino acids. The CDR3 sequence is CASSSWTSRLSTDTQYF. For the CDR3, the DNA is TGTGCCAGCAGCTCGTGGACTAGCCGCCTTAGCACAGATACGCAGTATTTT.

This sequence joins TRBV7-8 and TRBJ2-7, with TRBD2 as a possible D gene (5 bases). The V and J ends lost 1 base and 6 bases respectively, with 10 bases between them. Germline CDR1 SGHVS, CDR2 FQNEAQ. The CDR3 runs to 13 residues. CDR3 loop: CASSLDTGIEQYF. The CDR3 DNA reads TGTGCCAGCAGCTTAGATACGGGGATCGAGCAGTACTTC.

This clone was recorded only once. The chain employs TRBV6-5 and TRBJ1-5, with D maybe TRBD1 (5 bases). V shed 4 bases and J shed 0 bases, with 10 bases lying between them. Germline assignment: CDR1 MNHEY and CDR2 SVGAGI. The CDR3 runs 15 residues. CDR3 residues: CASSSDRNSNQPQHF. The CDR3 DNA follows: TGTGCCAGCAGTTCAGACAGAAATAGCAATCAGCCCCAGCATTTT.

The rearrangement links TRBV29-1 to TRBJ2-1; 9 bases fit TRBD2. The V gene's germline CDR1 is SQVTM and CDR2 ANQGSEA. The CDR3 has 14 amino acids. V dropped 4 bases and J dropped 1; count of bases not matched to a gene: 2. CDR3 sequence: CSVVTSGSYNEQFF. CDR3 coding DNA: TGCAGCGTTGTCACTAGCGGGTCCTACAATGAGCAGTTCTTC.

The V and J genes are TRBV5-1 and TRBJ2-3; D uncertain. CDR3 length: 14 amino acids. V lost 0 bases and J lost 0, with 5 bases in between. Germline CDR1 SGHRS, CDR2 YFSETQ. Here the CDR3 reads CASSLATSTDTQYF. CDR3 nucleotides: TGCGCCAGCAGCTTGGCCACAAGCACAGATACGCAGTATTTT.

This chain links TRBV7-3 with TRBJ2-1; possible D gene TRBD2, 6 bases. Germline V gene sequence: CDR1 SGHTA, CDR2 FQGTGA. The CDR3 contains 15 residues. The V end lost 5 bases, the J end lost 4 bases, and 15 bases lay between the germline ends. The CDR3, as DNA: TGTGCCAGCAGCCTTAGCGGTGGGGAATACAATGAGCAGTTCTTC. It is translated as CASSLSGGEYNEQFF.

The chain has TRBV6-5 and TRBJ1-4; TRBD1 matches 8 bases. Germline-derived CDR1 and CDR2 are MNHEY and SVGAGI. V was pared by 6 bases and J by 0 bases, with 3 bases of the junction left unmatched. This CDR3 is built from 15 residues. CDR3 sequence: CASSEDRATNEKLFF. Written as DNA, the CDR3 is TGTGCCAGCAGCGAGGACAGGGCAACTAATGAAAAACTGTTTTTT.

This chain links TRBV28 with TRBJ1-2, with D tentatively TRBD1 (6 bases). The length of the CDR3 is 13 residues. Germline CDR1 reads MDHEN; CDR2 reads SYDVKM. V lost 9 bases and J 7 bases, leaving 18 bases between the germline ends. The CDR3 is CASTGPNVLGYTF. Written as DNA, the CDR3 is TGTGCCAGTACAGGGCCCAACGTCCTTGGCTACACCTTC.

V usage is TRBV5-1 and J usage is TRBJ1-1, with 7 bases aligning to TRBD1. The CDR3 consists of 14 residues. J was trimmed by 2 bases and V by 3 bases; bases with no gene match: 4. Germline CDR1 SGHRS, CDR2 YFSETQ. CDR3 sequence reads: CASSSQGINTEAFF. CDR3 DNA sequence: TGCGCCAGCAGCTCACAGGGGATTAACACTGAAGCTTTCTTT.

The V gene is TRBV7-6, the J gene TRBJ1-1; 7 bases map to TRBD1. The CDR3 consists of 17 residues. Germline V gives CDR1 SGHVS, CDR2 FNYEAQ. V was pared by 1 base and J by 0 bases, with 8 bases of the junction left unmatched. CDR3 protein: CASSLDVRGTVNTEAFF. For the CDR3, the DNA is TGTGCCAGCAGCTTAGACGTCAGGGGGACGGTGAACACTGAAGCTTTCTTT.

Written as DNA, the CDR3 is TGTGCCAGCAGCTCGACAGGGCCCGAGCAGTACGTC. It encodes CASSSTGPEQYV. This sequence joins TRBV7-9 and TRBJ2-7; TRBD1 agrees at 7 bases. The CDR3 is made up of 12 amino acids. CDR1 is SEHNR, CDR2 FQNEAQ, per germline (reference sequence). V was clipped by 4 bases and J by 6 bases; unmatched bases: 3.

Here the CDR3 reads CASSYSLGQGVGYTF. The DNA of the CDR3 is TGTGCCAGCAGTTACTCGTTGGGGCAGGGTGTAGGCTACACCTTC. This chain joins TRBV6-5 and TRBJ1-2; perhaps TRBD1 as D (5 bases). The CDR3 totals 15 residues. Germline CDR1 and CDR2: MNHEY and SVGAGI. V lost 0 bases, J lost 8 bases, and 16 bases lay in between.

The rearrangement uses TRBV6-1 and TRBJ1-2, with 7 bases matching TRBD1. Germline V gives CDR1 MNHNS, CDR2 SASEGT. The CDR3 runs to 14 residues. The V and J ends lost 4 bases and 4 bases, in that order; junction bases with no gene match: 6. The CDR3 here is CASSGGDRVYGYTF. In nucleotides, the CDR3 is TGTGCCAGCAGTGGTGGTGACAGGGTCTATGGCTACACCTTC.

The rearrangement uses TRBV19 and TRBJ2-5; tentatively, D is TRBD1 (5 bases). Trimming took 1 base from V and 1 from J, leaving 7 bases between them. This CDR3 is 14 amino acids long. Germline V gene sequence: CDR1 LNHDA, CDR2 SQIVND (reference sequence). The CDR3 here is CASSIGQGQETQYF. Here the CDR3 DNA reads TGTGCCAGTAGTATAGGGCAGGGCCAAGAGACCCAGTACTTC.

This clone has only a few counts. The V and J genes are TRBV6-5 and TRBJ1-1, with a possible D match to TRBD1 (5 bases). This CDR3 has 13 residues. Germline lookup yields CDR1 MNHEY and CDR2 SVGAGI. Between the trimmed V and J ends, which lost 10 bases and 2 bases, there was a span of 14 bases. CDR3 protein: CAIRGGENTEAFF. CDR3 bases: TGTGCCATACGGGGGGGGGAAAACACTGAAGCTTTCTTT.

The chain carries TRBV20-1 and TRBJ2-1, with D unclear. The CDR3 is 11 amino acids. V was pared by 4 bases and J by 5 bases, with 6 bases between. Per germline, CDR1 DFQATT and CDR2 SNEGSKA (reference sequence). DNA of the CDR3: TGCAGTGCTATTGTCGACAATGAGCAGTTCTTC. Translated, it gives CSAIVDNEQFF.

This clone came up a few times. The chain recombines TRBV5-5 with TRBJ1-4; TRBD1 agrees at 7 bases. Germline values: CDR1 SGHKS, CDR2 YYEKEE (reference sequence). Unmatched junction bases numbered 9, after V lost 4 bases and J lost 0 bases. The CDR3 spans 17 residues. The CDR3 reads CASSNRQGVATNEKLFF. CDR3 DNA sequence: TGTGCCAGCAGCAACCGACAGGGAGTTGCAACTAATGAAAAACTGTTTTTT.

The chain combines TRBV6-5 with TRBJ1-3; no clear D gene. From germline, CDR1 is MNHEY and CDR2 SVGAGI. Trimming shortened V by 7 bases and J by 0 bases, and 7 bases separated the two germline ends. CDR3 length: 13 amino acids. CDR3 sequence reads: CASTVPSGNTIYF. The CDR3, as DNA: TGTGCCAGCACGGTCCCCTCTGGAAACACCATATATTTT.